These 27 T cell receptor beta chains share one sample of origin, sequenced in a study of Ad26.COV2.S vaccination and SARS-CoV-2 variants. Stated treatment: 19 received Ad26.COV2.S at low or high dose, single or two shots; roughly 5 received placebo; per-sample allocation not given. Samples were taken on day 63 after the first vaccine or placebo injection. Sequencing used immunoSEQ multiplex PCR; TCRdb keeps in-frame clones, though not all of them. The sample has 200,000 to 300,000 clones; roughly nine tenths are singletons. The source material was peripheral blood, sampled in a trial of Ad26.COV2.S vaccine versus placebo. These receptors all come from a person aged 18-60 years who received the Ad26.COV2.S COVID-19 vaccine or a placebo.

This CDR3 reads CSVETRTNTGELFF. CDR3 nucleotides: TGCAGCGTTGAAACACGAACGAACACCGGGGAGCTGTTTTTT. The rearrangement joins TRBV29-1 to TRBJ2-2; D not certain. The CDR3 has 14 amino acids. The germline V gene encodes CDR1 SQVTM and CDR2 ANQGSEA. The V end lost 2 bases, the J end lost 0 bases, and 7 bases lay between the germline ends.

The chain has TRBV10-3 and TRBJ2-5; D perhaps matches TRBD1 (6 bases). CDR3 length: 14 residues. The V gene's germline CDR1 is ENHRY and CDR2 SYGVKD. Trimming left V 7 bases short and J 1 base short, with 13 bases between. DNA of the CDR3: TGTGCCATCAAAAAAACAGGGACCCAAGAGACCCAGTACTTC. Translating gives CAIKKTGTQETQYF.

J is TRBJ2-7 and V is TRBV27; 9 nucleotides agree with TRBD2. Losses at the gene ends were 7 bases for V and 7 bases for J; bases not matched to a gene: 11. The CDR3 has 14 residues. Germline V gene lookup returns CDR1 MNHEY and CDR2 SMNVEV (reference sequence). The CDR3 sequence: CASNSRAGGMEQYF. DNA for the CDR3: TGTGCCAGCAACTCTCGAGCGGGGGGAATGGAGCAGTACTTC.

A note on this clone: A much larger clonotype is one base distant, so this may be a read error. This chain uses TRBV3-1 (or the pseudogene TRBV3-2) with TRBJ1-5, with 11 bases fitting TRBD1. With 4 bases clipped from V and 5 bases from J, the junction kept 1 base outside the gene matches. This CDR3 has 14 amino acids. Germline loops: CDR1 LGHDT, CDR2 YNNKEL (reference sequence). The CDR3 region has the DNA TGTGCCAGCAGCCGGGGACAGGGGGATCAGCCCCAGCATTTT. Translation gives CASSRGQGDQPQHF.

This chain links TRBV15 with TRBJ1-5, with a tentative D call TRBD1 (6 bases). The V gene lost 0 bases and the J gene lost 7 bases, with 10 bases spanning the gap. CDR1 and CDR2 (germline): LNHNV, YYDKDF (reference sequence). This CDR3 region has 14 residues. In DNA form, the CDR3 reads TGTGCCACCAGCAGAGATGTACAGGGCCAGCCCCAGCATTTT. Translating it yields CATSRDVQGQPQHF.

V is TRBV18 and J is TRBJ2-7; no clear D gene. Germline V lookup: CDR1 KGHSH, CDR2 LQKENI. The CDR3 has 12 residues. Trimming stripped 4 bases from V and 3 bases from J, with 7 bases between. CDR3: CASSQDHYEQYF. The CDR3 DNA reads TGTGCCAGCTCACAGGACCACTACGAGCAGTACTTC.

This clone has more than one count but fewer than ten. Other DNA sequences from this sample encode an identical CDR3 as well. Here the CDR3 reads CATRGQGATGELFF. Written as DNA, the CDR3 is TGTGCCACAAGGGGACAGGGGGCAACCGGGGAGCTGTTTTTT. V gene TRBV24-1 combines with J gene TRBJ2-2; 12 nucleotides align to TRBD1. CDR1 and CDR2 (germline): KGHDR, SFDVKD. The CDR3 spans 14 residues. Unmatched junction bases numbered 4, after V lost 10 bases and J lost 5 bases.

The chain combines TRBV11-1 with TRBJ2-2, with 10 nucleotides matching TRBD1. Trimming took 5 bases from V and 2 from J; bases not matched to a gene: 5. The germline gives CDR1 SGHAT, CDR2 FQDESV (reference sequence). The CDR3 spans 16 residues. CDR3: CASSRRTGGNTGELFF. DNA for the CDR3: TGTGCCAGCAGCCGAAGGACAGGGGGTAACACCGGGGAGCTGTTTTTT. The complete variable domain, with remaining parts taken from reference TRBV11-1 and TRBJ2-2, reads EAEVAQSPRYKITEKSQAVAFWCDPISGHATLYWYRQILGQGPELLVQFQDESVVDDSQLPKDRFSAERLKGVDSTLKIQPAELGDSAMYLCASSRRTGGNTGELFFGEGSRLTVL.

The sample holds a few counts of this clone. For the CDR3, the DNA is TGTGCCTGGAGAGGGATCCCTGGAAACACCATATATTTT. It codes for CAWRGIPGNTIYF. The chain links TRBV30 to TRBJ1-3; D gene unclear. The CDR3 loop spans 13 amino acids. Germline assignment: CDR1 GTSNPN and CDR2 SVGIG (reference sequence). V shed 3 bases and J shed 2 bases, with 8 bases lying between them.

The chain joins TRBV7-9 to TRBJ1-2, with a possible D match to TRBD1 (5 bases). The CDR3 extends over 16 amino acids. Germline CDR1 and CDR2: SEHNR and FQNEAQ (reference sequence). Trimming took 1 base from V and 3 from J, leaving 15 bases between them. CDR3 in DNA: TGTGCCAGCAGCTTAGGCCCCGTTGGGGCGGACTATGGCTACACCTTC. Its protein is CASSLGPVGADYGYTF.

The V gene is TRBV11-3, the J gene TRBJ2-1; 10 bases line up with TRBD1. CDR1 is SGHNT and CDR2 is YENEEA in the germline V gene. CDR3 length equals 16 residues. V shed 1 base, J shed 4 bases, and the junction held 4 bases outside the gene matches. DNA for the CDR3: TGTGCCAGCAGCTTAGGGACAGGGGGTAGTTACAATGAGCAGTTCTTC. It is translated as CASSLGTGGSYNEQFF.

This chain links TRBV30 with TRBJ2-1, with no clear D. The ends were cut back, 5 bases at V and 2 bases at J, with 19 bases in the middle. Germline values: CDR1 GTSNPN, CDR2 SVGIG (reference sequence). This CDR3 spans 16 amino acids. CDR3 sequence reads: CAWGKKAIGPYNEQFF. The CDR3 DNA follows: TGTGCCTGGGGGAAGAAGGCGATAGGTCCCTACAATGAGCAGTTCTTC. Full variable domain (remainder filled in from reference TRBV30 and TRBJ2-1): SQTIHQWPATLVQPVGSPLSLECTVEGTSNPNLYWYRQAAGRGLQLLFYSVGIGQISSEVPQNLSASRPQDRQFILSSKKLLLSDSGFYLCAWGKKAIGPYNEQFFGPGTRLTVL.

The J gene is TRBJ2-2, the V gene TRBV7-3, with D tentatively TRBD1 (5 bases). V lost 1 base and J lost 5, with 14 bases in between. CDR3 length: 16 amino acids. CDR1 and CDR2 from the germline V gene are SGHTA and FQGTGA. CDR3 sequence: CASSLKAGRTTGELFF. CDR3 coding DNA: TGTGCCAGCAGCTTAAAGGCAGGTCGGACAACCGGGGAGCTGTTTTTT.

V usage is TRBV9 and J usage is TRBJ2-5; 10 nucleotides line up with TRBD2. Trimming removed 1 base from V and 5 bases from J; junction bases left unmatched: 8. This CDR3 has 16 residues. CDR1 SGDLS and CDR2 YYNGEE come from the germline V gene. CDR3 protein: CASSVMSGGAGETQYF. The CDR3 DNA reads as TGTGCCAGCAGCGTAATGAGCGGGGGGGCCGGTGAGACCCAGTACTTC.

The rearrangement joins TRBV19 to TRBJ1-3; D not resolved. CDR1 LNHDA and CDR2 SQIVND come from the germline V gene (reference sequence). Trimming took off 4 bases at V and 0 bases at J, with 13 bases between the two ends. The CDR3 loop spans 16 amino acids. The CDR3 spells CASSTGATRSGNTIYF. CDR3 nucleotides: TGTGCCAGTAGTACCGGAGCGACGCGCTCTGGAAACACCATATATTTT.

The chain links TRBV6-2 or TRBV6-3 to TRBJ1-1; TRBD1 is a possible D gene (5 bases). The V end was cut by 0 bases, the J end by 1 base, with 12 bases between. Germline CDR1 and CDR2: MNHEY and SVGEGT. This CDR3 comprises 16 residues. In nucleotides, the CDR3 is TGTGCCAGCAGTTACTCACGGGGCGGAGGGAACACTGAAGCTTTCTTT. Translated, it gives CASSYSRGGGNTEAFF.

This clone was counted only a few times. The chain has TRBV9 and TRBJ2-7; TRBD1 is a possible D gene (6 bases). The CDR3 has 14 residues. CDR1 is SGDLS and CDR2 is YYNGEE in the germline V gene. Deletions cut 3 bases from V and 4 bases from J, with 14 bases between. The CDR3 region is CASSAYLTGYEQYV. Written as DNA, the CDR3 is TGTGCCAGCAGCGCGTACCTGACAGGATACGAGCAGTACGTC.

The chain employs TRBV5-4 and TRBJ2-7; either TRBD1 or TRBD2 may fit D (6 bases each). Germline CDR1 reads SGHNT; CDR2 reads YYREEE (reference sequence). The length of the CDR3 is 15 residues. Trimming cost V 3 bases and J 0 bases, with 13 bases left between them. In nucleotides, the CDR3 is TGTGCCAGCAGCTACAGGGACGGGAGCTCCTACGAGCAGTACTTC. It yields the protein CASSYRDGSSYEQYF.

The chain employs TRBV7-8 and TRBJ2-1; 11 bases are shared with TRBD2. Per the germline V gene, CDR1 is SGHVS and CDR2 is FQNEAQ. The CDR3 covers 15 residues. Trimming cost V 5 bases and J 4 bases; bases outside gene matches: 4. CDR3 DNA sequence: TGTGCCAGCAGCCCGGGACTAGCGGTTTACAATGAGCAGTTCTTC. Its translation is CASSPGLAVYNEQFF.

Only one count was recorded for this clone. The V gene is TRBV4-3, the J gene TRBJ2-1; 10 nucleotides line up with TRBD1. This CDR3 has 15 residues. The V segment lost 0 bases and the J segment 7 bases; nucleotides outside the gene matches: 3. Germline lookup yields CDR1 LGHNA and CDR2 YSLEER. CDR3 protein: CASSQEGTGVNEQFF. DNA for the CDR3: TGCGCCAGCAGCCAAGAGGGGACAGGGGTAAATGAGCAGTTCTTC.

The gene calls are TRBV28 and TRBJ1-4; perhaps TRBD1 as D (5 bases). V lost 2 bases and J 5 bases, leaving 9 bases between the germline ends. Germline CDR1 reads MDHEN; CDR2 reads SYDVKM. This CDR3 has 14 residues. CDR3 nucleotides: TGTGCCAGCAGTTTACCGACAGAGAATGAAAAACTGTTTTTT. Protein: CASSLPTENEKLFF.

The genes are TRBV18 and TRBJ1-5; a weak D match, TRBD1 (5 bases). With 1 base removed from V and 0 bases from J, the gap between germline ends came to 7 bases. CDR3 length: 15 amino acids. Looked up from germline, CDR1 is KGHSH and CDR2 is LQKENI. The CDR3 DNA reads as TGTGCCAGCTCACCACAGGGGTATAGCAATCAGCCCCAGCATTTT. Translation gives CASSPQGYSNQPQHF.

Here the CDR3 reads CASSLQGVNGYTF. The CDR3 DNA reads TGTGCCAGCAGCTTGCAGGGAGTCAATGGCTACACCTTC. The chain combines TRBV5-4 with TRBJ1-2, with D maybe TRBD1 (5 bases). V lost 1 base and J 6 bases, leaving 10 bases between the germline ends. This CDR3 region has 13 residues. CDR1 and CDR2 (germline): SGHNT, YYREEE (reference sequence).

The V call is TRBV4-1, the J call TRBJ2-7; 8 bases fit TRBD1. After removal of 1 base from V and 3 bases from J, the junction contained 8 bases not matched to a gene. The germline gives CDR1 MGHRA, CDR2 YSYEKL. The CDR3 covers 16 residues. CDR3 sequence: CASSQVQAGGLYEQYF. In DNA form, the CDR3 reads TGCGCCAGCAGCCAAGTCCAGGCAGGGGGCCTCTACGAGCAGTACTTC.

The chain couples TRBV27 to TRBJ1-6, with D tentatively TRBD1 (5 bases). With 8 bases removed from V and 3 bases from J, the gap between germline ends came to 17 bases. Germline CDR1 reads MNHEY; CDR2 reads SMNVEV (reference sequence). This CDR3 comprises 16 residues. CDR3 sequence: CASRPPGPSYNSPLHF. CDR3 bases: TGTGCCAGCCGACCACCGGGACCCAGCTATAATTCACCCCTCCACTTT.

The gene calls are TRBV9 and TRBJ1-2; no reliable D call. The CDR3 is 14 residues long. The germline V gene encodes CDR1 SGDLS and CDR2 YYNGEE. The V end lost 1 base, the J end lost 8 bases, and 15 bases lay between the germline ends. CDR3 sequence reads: CASSVSPDRRGYTF. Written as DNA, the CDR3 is TGTGCCAGCAGCGTATCCCCGGACCGGAGGGGCTACACCTTC.

The CDR3 region is CASSPTRETQYF. CDR3 DNA sequence: TGTGCCAGCTCTCCCACGAGGGAGACCCAGTACTTC. The chain recombines TRBV18 with TRBJ2-5; D call uncertain. The CDR3 loop spans 12 amino acids. The V end lost 6 bases, the J end lost 5 bases, and 10 bases lay between the germline ends. CDR1 KGHSH and CDR2 LQKENI come from the germline V gene.